This T cell receptor (beta chain) is drawn from a study of T cell responses to AZD1222 COVID-19 vaccine. Study outcomes and limitations: Donors, mostly white British, included more females; clonal diversity was possibly underestimated. Only a handful of individuals given AZD1222 were seropositive at baseline.

Libraries were prepared by immunoSEQ multiplex PCR; TCRdb keeps only in-frame clonotypes and omits some of them. This sample yields about 170,000 clones, of which around nine tenths are seen a single time; 1.5% to 2% belongs to the top ten. To note about this clone: The antigen is unknown.

Here the sequenced sample was peripheral blood, taken on day 0 of AZD1222 vaccination. The sequence derives from an adult in good health.

The CDR3 region is CASSLTGTGWINYGYTF. In DNA, the CDR3 is TGTGCCAGCAGTTTAACGGGGACAGGGTGGATTAACTATGGCTACACCTTC. V usage is TRBV27 and J usage is TRBJ1-2; 9 bases fit TRBD1. The CDR3 length is 17 residues. The ends lost 2 bases at V and 1 base at J; junction bases unmatched: 8. CDR1 and CDR2 from the germline V gene are MNHEY and SMNVEV (reference sequence).